What follows describes a single T cell receptor beta chain. The antigen remains undetermined. The data were taken from a study of T cell responses to AZD1222 COVID-19 vaccine. Study-wide findings and caveats: Among AZD1222 vaccinees, only 6 or 7 were seropositive at baseline. White British donors predominated, females outnumbered males, and clonal diversity was possibly underestimated. Vaccine-associated CD4 TCRs ranged over spike, dominating at 160-218 and 743-854. Spike-specific TCR breadth and depth were elevated following two AZD1222 doses.

Here immunoSEQ multiplex PCR was the method, and the copy in TCRdb shows in-frame clones only, minus some. Of 100,000 to 150,000 clones in the sample, about 88% are singletons; the top ten hold roughly a sixth. V was cut by 0 bases and J by 0 bases, with 12 bases left in between. CDR1 ENHRY and CDR2 SYGVKD come from the germline V gene. The CDR3 extends over 16 amino acids. V gene TRBV10-3 combines with J gene TRBJ2-7; TRBD2 is a possible D gene (6 bases). Sequenced here: peripheral blood, sampled on day 0 of MenACWY control vaccination. This receptor was obtained from an adult in good health. CDR3 region: CAISESGGTHSYEQYF. The CDR3 DNA sequence: TGTGCCATCAGTGAGTCAGGCGGGACGCACTCCTACGAGCAGTACTTC.